This T cell receptor beta chain was profiled in a study of T cell repertoires in cytomegalovirus infection. In the study overall: CMV epitopes used comprised recently identified HLA-C-restricted ones and well-studied HLA-B-restricted ones.

A word on this clonotype: No antigen is known for it.

The CDR3 extends over 15 amino acids. Germline assignment: CDR1 SGHTA and CDR2 FQGTGA. Trimming pared 4 bases from V and 4 bases from J, leaving 13 bases between. TCRdb re-called the reads through MiXCR, storing one row per CDR3 protein. The sample lists around 800,000 distinct CDR3 sequences; approximately 32% were seen once. This chain connects TRBV7-3 to TRBJ2-2; D is unresolved. The receptor comes from a human donor in good health (CMV status not recorded). Some clones in this sample may be carry-over from other donors' samples. The specimen comprised cultured CD8+ T cells from PBMCs, sampled from culture after CMV antigen stimulation. The CDR3 nucleotides read TGTGCCAGCAGCTCCCACCCGGACGGCACCGGGGAGCTGTTTTTT. It specifies CASSSHPDGTGELFF.